This TCR beta chain was recorded in a study of T cells in Graves' hyperthyroidism and ophthalmopathy. The source material, RNA transcripts, was used to amplify TCR beta CDR3 regions. The study used the HTBI primer set for a first-round RT-PCR of the TCR CDR3. TCRdb reprocessed the multiplex PCR reads with MiXCR, giving one entry per CDR3 protein. The sample has approximately 740,000 distinct CDR3 sequences, 13% to 15% seen once. CDR3 length: 19 amino acids. With V trimmed by 2 bases and J by 0 bases, 9 bases remained unmatched. Per the germline V gene, CDR1 is SGHTA and CDR2 is FQGTGA. Findings and caveats of the study: The majority of expanded thyroid clonotypes above 0.001 also appeared in blood.

In the case of this clonotype: What it binds is unknown.

Sequenced: blood. The receptor was derived from a young woman with Graves' hyperthyroidism. The chain carries TRBV7-3 and TRBJ2-1, with 11 bases matching TRBD2. The CDR3, as DNA: TGTGCCAGCAGCTTACTGGGACTAGCGGCAAGGGGCTCCTACAATGAGCAGTTCTTC. Translation: CASSLLGLAARGSYNEQFF.